The TCR beta chain under discussion was sequenced for a study of shared clonotypes between healthy human individuals. Between the trimmed V and J ends, which lost 2 bases and 0 bases, there was a span of 9 bases. There are 15 residues in the CDR3. Germline V gives CDR1 SGHTA, CDR2 FQGNSA. Method: immunoSEQ multiplex PCR; TCRdb's copy keeps in-frame clones and lacks some. The sample lists 640,000 or so clones, roughly 70% seen once, with 1.8% in the top ten. In regard to this clone: The identical CDR3 is also encoded by other nucleotide sequences in the sample.

The source of this sequence is a woman aged 25 to 39 in good health. Material: memory CD4+ T cells sorted from blood. Subset given: CD45RA-negative fraction. The chain combines TRBV7-2 with TRBJ2-3; unclear D gene. Here the CDR3 reads CASSLSYLSTDTQYF. As DNA, the CDR3 is TGTGCCAGCAGCTTAAGTTACCTCAGCACAGATACGCAGTATTTT. The variable domain in full, with the rest retrieved from reference TRBV7-2 and TRBJ2-3, is GAGVSQSPSNKVTEKGKDVELRCDPISGHTALYWYRQSLGQGLEFLIYFQGNSAPDKSGLPSDRFSAERTGGSVSTLTIQRTQQEDSAVYLCASSLSYLSTDTQYFGPGTRLTVL.